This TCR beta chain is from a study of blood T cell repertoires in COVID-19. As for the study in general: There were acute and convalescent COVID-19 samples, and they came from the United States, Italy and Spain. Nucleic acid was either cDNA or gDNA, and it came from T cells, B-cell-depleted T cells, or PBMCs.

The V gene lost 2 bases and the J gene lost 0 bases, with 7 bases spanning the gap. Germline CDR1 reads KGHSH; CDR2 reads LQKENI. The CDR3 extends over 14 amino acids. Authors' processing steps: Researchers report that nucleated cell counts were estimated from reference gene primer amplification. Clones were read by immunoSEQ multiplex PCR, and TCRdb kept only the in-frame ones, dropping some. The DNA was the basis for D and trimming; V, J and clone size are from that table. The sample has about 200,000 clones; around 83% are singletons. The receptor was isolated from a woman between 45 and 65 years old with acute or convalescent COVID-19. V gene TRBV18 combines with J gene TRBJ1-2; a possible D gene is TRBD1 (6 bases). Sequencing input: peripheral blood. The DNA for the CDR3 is TGTGCCAGCTCACCAACAGGGTCTAACTATGGCTACACCTTC. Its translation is CASSPTGSNYGYTF.